This TCR beta chain was obtained from a study of blood T cell repertoires in COVID-19. Study details: PBMCs, B-cell-depleted T cells, or T cells were the source of the cDNA or gDNA that made up the material.

In the authors' workflow: The authors estimated nucleated cell counts from reference gene primer amplification. The data were produced by immunoSEQ multiplex PCR, yet TCRdb's version contains in-frame clones alone and is incomplete. Clonal size and the V and J genes are those of that table, whereas D and trimming came from the DNA. The data contain around 65,000 clones, 82% of them singletons. Sequenced input: peripheral blood. This sequence was found in a human donor in a cohort sampled during active COVID-19.

In nucleotides, the CDR3 is TGTGCCAGCAGCCCATTAAACGGACTAGCGGGGCCCTACAATGAGCAGTTCTTC. Its translation is CASSPLNGLAGPYNEQFF. V is TRBV7-9 and J is TRBJ2-1; TRBD2 aligns across 12 bases. Germline V gives CDR1 SEHNR, CDR2 FQNEAQ (reference sequence). J was trimmed by 2 bases and V by 5 bases; bases with no gene match: 10. The CDR3 covers 18 residues.